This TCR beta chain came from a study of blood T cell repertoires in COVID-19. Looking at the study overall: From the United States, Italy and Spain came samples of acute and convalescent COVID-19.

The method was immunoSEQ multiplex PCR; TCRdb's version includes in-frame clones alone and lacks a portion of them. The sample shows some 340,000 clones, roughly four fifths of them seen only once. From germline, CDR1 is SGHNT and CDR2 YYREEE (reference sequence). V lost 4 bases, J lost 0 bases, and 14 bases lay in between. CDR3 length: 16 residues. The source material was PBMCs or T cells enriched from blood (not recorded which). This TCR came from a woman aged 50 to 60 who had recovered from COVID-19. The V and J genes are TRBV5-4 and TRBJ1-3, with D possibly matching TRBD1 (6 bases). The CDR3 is CASSANRETSGNTIYF. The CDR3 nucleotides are TGTGCCAGCAGCGCGAACAGGGAGACCTCTGGAAACACCATATATTTT.